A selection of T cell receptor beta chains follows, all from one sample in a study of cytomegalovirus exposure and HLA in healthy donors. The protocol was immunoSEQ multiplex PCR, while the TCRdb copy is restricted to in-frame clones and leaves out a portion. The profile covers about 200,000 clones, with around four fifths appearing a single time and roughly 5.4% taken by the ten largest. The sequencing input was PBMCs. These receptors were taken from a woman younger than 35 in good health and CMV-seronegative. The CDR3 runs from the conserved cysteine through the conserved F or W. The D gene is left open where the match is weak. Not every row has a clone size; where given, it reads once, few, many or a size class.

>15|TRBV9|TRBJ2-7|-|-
TGTGCCAGCAGCCCTCGGAGATCGGGCTCCTACGAGCAGTACTTC
CASSPRRSGSYEQYF
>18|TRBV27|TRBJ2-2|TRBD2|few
TGTGCCAGCAGTCCCCTAGCGGGAGGGGCTCTTGGCACCGGGGAGCTGTTTTTT
CASSPLAGGALGTGELFF
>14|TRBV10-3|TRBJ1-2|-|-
TGTGCCATCAGTGAGTCAGGTAACAACTATGGCTACACCTTC
CAISESGNNYGYTF
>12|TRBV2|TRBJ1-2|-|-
TGTGCCAGCAGTGAAAGTGGGTATGGCTACACCTTC
CASSESGYGYTF
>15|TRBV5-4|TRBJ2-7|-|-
TGTGCCAGCAGCTTGGGAAACGGGATTGGGATCGAGCAGTACTTC
CASSLGNGIGIEQYF
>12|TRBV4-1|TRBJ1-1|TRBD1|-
TGCGCCAGCAGCCCGGACAGGGAGAAAGCTTTCTTT
CASSPDREKAFF
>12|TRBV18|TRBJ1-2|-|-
TGTGCCAGCTCACCCCAACAGGGTAACTACACCTTC
CASSPQQGNYTF
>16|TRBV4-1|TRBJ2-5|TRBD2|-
TGCGCCAGCAGCCAAGAGTCTAGCGGGCTACAAGAGACCCAGTACTTC
CASSQESSGLQETQYF
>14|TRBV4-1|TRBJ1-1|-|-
TGCGCCAGCAGCCTTGGGTCGGGGAACACTGAAGCTTTCTTT
CASSLGSGNTEAFF
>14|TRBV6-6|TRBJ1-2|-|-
TGTGCCAGCAGCCCCGGGAGGCAGGGTAATGGCTACACCTTC
CASSPGRQGNGYTF
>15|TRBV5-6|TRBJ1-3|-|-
TGTGCCAGCAGCTTGCCCGGGGAAATAGGAAACACCATATATTTT
CASSLPGEIGNTIYF
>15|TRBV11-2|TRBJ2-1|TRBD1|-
TGTGCCAGCAGCGTGGGACAGGGGGCCTACAATGAGCAGTTCTTC
CASSVGQGAYNEQFF